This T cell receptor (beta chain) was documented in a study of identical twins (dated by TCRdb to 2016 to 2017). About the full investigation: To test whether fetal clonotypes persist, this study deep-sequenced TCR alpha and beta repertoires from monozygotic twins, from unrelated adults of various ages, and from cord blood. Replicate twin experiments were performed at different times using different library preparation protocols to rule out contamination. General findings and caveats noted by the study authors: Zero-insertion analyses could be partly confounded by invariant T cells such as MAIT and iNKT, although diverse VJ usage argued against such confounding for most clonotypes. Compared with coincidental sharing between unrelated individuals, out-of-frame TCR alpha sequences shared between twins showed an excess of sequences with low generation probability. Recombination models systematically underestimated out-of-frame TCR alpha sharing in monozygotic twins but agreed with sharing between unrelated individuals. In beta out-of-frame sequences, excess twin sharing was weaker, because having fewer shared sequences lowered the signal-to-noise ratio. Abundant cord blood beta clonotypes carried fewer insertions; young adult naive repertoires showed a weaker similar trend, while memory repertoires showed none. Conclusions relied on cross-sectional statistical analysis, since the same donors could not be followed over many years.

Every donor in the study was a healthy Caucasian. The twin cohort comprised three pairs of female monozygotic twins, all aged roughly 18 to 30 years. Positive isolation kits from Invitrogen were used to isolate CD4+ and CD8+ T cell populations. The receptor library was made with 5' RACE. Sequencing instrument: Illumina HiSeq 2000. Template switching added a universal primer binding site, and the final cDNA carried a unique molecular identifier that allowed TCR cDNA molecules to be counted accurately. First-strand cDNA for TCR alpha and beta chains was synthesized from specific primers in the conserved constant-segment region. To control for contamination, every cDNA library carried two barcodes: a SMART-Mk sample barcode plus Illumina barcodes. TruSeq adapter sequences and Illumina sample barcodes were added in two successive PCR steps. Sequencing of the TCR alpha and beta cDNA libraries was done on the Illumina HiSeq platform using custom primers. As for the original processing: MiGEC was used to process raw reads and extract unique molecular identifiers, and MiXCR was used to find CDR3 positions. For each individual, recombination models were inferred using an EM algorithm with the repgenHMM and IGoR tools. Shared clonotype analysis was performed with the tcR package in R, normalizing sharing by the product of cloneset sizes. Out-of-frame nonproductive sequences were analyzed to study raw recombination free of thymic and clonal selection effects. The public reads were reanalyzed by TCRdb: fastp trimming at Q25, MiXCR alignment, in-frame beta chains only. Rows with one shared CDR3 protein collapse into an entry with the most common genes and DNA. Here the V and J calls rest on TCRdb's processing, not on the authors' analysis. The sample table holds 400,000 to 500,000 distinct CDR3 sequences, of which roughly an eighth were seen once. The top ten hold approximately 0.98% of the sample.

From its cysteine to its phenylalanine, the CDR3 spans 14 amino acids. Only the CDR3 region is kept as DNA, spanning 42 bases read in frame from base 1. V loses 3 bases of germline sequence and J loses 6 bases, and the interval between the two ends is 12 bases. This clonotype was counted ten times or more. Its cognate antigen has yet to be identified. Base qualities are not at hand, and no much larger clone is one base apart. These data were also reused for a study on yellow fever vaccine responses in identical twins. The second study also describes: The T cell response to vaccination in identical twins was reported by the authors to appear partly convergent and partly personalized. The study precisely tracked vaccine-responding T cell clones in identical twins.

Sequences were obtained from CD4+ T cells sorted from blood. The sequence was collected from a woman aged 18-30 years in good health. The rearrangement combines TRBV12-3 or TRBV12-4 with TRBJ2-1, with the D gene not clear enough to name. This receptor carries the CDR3 CASSFQILSNEQFF. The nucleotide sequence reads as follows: TGTGCCAGCAGTTTCCAGATATTATCCAATGAGCAGTTCTTC.